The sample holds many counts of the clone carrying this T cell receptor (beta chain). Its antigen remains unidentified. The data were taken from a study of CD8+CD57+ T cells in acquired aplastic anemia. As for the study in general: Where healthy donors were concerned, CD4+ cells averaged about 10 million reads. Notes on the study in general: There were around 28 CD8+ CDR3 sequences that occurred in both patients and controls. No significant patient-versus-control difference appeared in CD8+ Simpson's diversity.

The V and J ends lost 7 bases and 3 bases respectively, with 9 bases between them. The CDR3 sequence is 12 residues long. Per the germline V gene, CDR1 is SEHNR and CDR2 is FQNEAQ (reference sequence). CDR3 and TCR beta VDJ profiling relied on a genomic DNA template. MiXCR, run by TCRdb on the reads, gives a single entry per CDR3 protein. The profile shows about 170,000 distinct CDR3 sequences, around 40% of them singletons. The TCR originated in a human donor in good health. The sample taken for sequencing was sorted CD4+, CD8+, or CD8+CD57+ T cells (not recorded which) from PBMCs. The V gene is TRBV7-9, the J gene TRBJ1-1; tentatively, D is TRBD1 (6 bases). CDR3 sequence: CASKEGDTEAFF. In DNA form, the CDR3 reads TGTGCCAGCAAGGAGGGGGACACTGAAGCTTTCTTT.